The clone carrying this TCR beta chain ranks as medium-sized. The antigen remains unidentified. TCRdb's copy holds only in-frame clones and misses some; the assay was immunoSEQ multiplex PCR. This table holds 25,000 to 30,000 clones, roughly 85% found once. V gave up 0 bases and J gave up 8 bases; unmatched junction bases: 4. CDR1 and CDR2 (germline): MNHEY, SVGAGI. The length of the CDR3 is 14 residues. This specimen belongs to a study of OX40 agonist ivuxolimab in advanced cancers. Study in general: The study gave patients intravenous ivuxolimab at 0.01 to 10 mg/kg every 2 weeks.

Study-wide results and limits: Part of the nonresponder group also had normalized T-cell clonal expansion that was low.

The gene calls are TRBV6-5 and TRBJ1-2; 9 positions match TRBD1. The sequences come from CD4+ or CD8+ T cells sorted from blood, collected in a trial of the OX40 agonist ivuxolimab. The receptor was derived from an adult with an advanced solid tumor such as melanoma, head and neck, liver or kidney cancer. The CDR3 sequence: CASSYSGQGEGYTF. In DNA form, the CDR3 reads TGTGCCAGCAGTTACTCGGGACAGGGCGAAGGCTACACCTTC.